These 12 T cell receptor beta chains share one sample of origin, sequenced in a study of cytotoxic CD8 clonotypes in ibrutinib-treated CLL. Method: immunoSEQ multiplex PCR; TCRdb's copy keeps in-frame clones and lacks some. The sample carries 55,000 to 85,000 clones, 90% recorded once. Sequences were derived from PBMCs, sampled after 12 months of ibrutinib treatment. The origin of the receptors is a human donor with chronic lymphocytic leukemia.

The chain recombines TRBV4-1 with TRBJ2-5, with D possibly being TRBD1 or TRBD2 (5 bases each). Germline V gene sequence: CDR1 MGHRA, CDR2 YSYEKL. CDR3 length: 16 residues. Trimming took 8 bases from V and 4 from J, leaving 23 bases between them. CDR3 bases: TGCGCCAGCCTCCCCCCCGGGGACGATATTGGAGAGACCCAGTACTTC. This sequence encodes CASLPPGDDIGETQYF.

The chain is built from TRBV5-1 and TRBJ2-7, with 7 bases matching TRBD2. J lost 2 bases, V lost 7 bases, and 6 bases had no gene match. The CDR3 covers 13 residues. Germline V gene data show CDR1 as SGHRS and CDR2 as YFSETQ. This CDR3 reads CASPGLSAYEQYF. CDR3 DNA: TGCGCCAGCCCGGGACTATCAGCCTACGAGCAGTACTTC.

V gene TRBV7-2 combines with J gene TRBJ1-3; TRBD1 matches at 7 bases. After removal of 5 bases from V and 0 bases from J, the junction contained 13 bases not matched to a gene. Germline-derived CDR1 and CDR2 are SGHTA and FQGNSA. The CDR3 spans 18 residues. The CDR3 sequence is CASSPIDRVPSSGNTIYF. The CDR3 DNA reads as TGTGCCAGCAGCCCCATAGACAGGGTCCCGAGCTCTGGAAACACCATATATTTT.

The chain uses TRBV6-6 and TRBJ1-5; D call uncertain. V was clipped by 2 bases and J by 3 bases, with 8 bases between them. The germline V gene encodes CDR1 MNHNY and CDR2 SVGAGI (reference sequence). CDR3 length: 14 residues. In DNA form, the CDR3 reads TGTGCCAGCAGTTACGGGCGGGACAATCAGCCCCAGCATTTT. Translating gives CASSYGRDNQPQHF.

V usage is TRBV28 and J usage is TRBJ1-1; TRBD1 agrees at 7 bases. The trim removed 5 bases at V and 3 bases at J, leaving 6 bases unmatched. The CDR3 is made up of 14 amino acids. Germline loops: CDR1 MDHEN, CDR2 SYDVKM. The CDR3 loop is CASSMAGGYTEAFF. The CDR3 coding sequence is TGTGCCAGCAGTATGGCAGGGGGTTACACTGAAGCTTTCTTT.

The chain uses TRBV27 and TRBJ1-2, with D possibly being TRBD1 (5 bases). Trimming pared 6 bases from V and 4 bases from J, leaving 12 bases between. The CDR3 extends over 13 amino acids. In germline, CDR1 is MNHEY, CDR2 SMNVEV (reference sequence). The CDR3 coding sequence is TGTGCCAGCAGACGGCAGGGTCCCTATGGCTACACCTTC. It specifies CASRRQGPYGYTF.

The chain's CDR3 is CASSPLSSRGTEAFF. Written as DNA, the CDR3 is TGTGCCAGCTCACCATTATCGAGCAGGGGCACTGAAGCTTTCTTT. The chain joins TRBV18 to TRBJ1-1; D is possibly TRBD1 (6 bases). Trimming removed 2 bases at V and 4 bases at J, with 14 bases between. Per germline, CDR1 KGHSH and CDR2 LQKENI. The CDR3 loop spans 15 amino acids.

In its sample, this clone was seen a few times. The gene calls are TRBV6-1 and TRBJ1-4; 9 nucleotides match TRBD1. Germline lookup yields CDR1 MNHNS and CDR2 SASEGT. The V gene end was trimmed by 4 bases and the J gene end by 2 bases; junction bases not matched to a gene: 14. This CDR3 is 19 amino acids long. Here the CDR3 reads CASSATPGQGVLTNEKLFF. The DNA for the CDR3 is TGTGCCAGCAGTGCTACTCCGGGACAGGGCGTTTTGACTAATGAAAAACTGTTTTTT.

The chain uses TRBV4-3 and TRBJ2-7, with 7 bases that match TRBD2. From germline, CDR1 is LGHNA and CDR2 YSLEER. The CDR3 totals 14 residues. Trimming took 1 base from V and 2 from J; bases not matched to a gene: 2. Here the CDR3 reads CASSQGSGPYEQYF. The CDR3, as DNA: TGCGCCAGCAGCCAAGGTAGCGGGCCCTACGAGCAGTACTTC.

The V gene is TRBV6-5, the J gene TRBJ2-3, with 12 bases lining up with TRBD2. The V gene end was trimmed by 7 bases and the J gene end by 2 bases; junction bases not matched to a gene: 4. CDR1 and CDR2 (germline): MNHEY, SVGAGI. The CDR3 runs to 15 residues. The CDR3 DNA follows: TGTGCCAGCACCAGACTAGCGGGGGTCACAGATACGCAGTATTTT. Translation: CASTRLAGVTDTQYF.

The chain links TRBV7-6 to TRBJ2-7, with D possibly matching TRBD2 (6 bases). The V end was cut by 0 bases, the J end by 3 bases, with 9 bases between. The CDR3 is 14 amino acids. The germline V gene encodes CDR1 SGHVS and CDR2 FNYEAQ. Written as DNA, the CDR3 is TGTGCCAGCAGCTTAGCGGGAGGACACTACGAGCAGTACTTC. Residues: CASSLAGGHYEQYF.

The V call is TRBV29-1, the J call TRBJ2-7; 11 nucleotides line up with TRBD2. CDR3 length: 14 residues. Germline lookup yields CDR1 SQVTM and CDR2 ANQGSEA. The ends lost 5 bases at V and 3 bases at J; junction bases unmatched: 6. CDR3: CSVLTSGTIYEQYF. The DNA for the CDR3 is TGCAGCGTTCTGACTAGCGGGACTATCTACGAGCAGTACTTC.